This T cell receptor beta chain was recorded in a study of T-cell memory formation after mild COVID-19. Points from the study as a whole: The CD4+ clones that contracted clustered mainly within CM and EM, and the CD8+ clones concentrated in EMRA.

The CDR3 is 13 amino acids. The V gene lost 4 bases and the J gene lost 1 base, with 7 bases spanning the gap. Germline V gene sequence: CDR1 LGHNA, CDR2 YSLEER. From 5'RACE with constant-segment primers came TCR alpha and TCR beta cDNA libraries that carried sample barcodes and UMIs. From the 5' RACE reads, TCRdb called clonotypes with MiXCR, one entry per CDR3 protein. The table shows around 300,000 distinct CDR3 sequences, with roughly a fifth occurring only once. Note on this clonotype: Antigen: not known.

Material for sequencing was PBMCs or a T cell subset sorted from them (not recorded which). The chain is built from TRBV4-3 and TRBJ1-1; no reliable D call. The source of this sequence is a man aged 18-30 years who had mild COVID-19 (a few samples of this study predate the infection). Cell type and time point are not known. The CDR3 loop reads CASSRNPNTEAFF. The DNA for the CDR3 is TGCGCCAGCAGCCGAAACCCGAACACTGAAGCTTTCTTT.